Below, 3 T cell receptor beta chains from the same sample are listed, as sequenced in a study of PD-1 blockade in classical Hodgkin lymphoma. Each patient's relapse followed autologous stem cell transplantation, and brentuximab vedotin exposure varied. TCRdb's copy holds only in-frame clones and misses some; the assay was immunoSEQ multiplex PCR. The data hold 13,000 to 15,000 clones, with 82% observed a single time. Material: peripheral blood mononuclear cells (PBMCs), obtained at baseline. Every receptor here comes from a human donor with classical Hodgkin lymphoma.

The chain links TRBV6-5 to TRBJ1-1; 8 nucleotides align to TRBD1. V trimming: 7 bases; J trimming: 4 bases; junction bases outside the gene matches: 5. The germline CDR1 and CDR2 sequences are MNHEY and SVGAGI. There are 13 residues in the CDR3. The CDR3 sequence is CASIDRGGTEAFF. Written as DNA, the CDR3 is TGTGCCAGCATCGACAGGGGAGGCACTGAAGCTTTCTTT.

The V and J genes are TRBV7-6 and TRBJ1-2; no definite D call. The germline V gene encodes CDR1 SGHVS and CDR2 FNYEAQ. V was cut by 1 base and J by 8 bases, with 11 bases left in between. This CDR3 has 13 residues. CDR3 DNA: TGTGCCAGCAGCTTAGGGGAAATGGGCGGCTACACCTTC. Translated, it gives CASSLGEMGGYTF.

The genes are TRBV27 and TRBJ2-7; D is ambiguous. Germline V CDR1 and CDR2: MNHEY, SMNVEV (reference sequence). Between the trimmed V and J ends, which lost 6 bases and 0 bases, there was a span of 12 bases. The CDR3 is made up of 14 amino acids. DNA for the CDR3: TGTGCCAGCAGACTGACATGGAGCTCCTACGAGCAGTACTTC. This codes for CASRLTWSSYEQYF.